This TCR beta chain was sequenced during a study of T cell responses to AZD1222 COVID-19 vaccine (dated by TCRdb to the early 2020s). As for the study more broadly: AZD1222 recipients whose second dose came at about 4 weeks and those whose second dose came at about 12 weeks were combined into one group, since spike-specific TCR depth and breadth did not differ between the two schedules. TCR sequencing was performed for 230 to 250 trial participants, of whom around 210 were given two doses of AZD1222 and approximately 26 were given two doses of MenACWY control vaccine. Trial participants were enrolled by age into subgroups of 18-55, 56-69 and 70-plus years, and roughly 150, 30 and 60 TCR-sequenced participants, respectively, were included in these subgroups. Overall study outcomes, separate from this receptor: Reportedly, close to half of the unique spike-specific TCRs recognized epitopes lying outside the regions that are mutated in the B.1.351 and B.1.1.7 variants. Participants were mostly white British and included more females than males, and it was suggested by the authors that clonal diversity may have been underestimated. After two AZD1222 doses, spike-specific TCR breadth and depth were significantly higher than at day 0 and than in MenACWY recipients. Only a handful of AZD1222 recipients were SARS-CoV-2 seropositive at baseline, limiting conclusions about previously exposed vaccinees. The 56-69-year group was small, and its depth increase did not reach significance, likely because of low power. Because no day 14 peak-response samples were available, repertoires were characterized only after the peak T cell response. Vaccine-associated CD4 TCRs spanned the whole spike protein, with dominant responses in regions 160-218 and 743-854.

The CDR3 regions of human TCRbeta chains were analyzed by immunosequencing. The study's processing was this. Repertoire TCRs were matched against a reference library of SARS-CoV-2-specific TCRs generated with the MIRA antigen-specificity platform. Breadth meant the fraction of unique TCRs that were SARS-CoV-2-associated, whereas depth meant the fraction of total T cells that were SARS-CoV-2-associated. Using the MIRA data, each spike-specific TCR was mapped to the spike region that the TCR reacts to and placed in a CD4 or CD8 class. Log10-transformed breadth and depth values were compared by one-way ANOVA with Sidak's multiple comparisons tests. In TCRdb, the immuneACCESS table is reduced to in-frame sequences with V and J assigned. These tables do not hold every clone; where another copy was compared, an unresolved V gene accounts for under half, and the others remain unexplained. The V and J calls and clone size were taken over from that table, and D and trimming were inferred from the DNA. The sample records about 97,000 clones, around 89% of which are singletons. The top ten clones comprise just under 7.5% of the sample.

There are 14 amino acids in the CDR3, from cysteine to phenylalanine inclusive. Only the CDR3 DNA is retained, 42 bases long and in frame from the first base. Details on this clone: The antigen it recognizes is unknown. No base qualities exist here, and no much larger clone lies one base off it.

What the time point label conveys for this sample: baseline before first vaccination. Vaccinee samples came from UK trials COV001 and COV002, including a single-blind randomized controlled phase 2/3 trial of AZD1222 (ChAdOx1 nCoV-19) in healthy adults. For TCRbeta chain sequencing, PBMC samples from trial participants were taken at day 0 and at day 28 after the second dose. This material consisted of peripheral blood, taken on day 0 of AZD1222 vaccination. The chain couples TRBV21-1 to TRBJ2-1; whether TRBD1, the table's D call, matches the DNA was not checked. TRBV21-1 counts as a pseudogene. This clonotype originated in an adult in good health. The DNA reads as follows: TGTGCCAGCAGCAAATTTCACAGAGACAATGAGCAGTTCTTC. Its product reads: CASSKFHRDNEQFF.